The source of this T cell receptor beta chain is a study of blood T cell repertoires in COVID-19. TCRdb's table, derived via immunoSEQ multiplex PCR, lists solely in-frame clones and lacks some. Of around 450,000 clones in the sample, about nine tenths were seen once. The sequence derives from a woman younger than 30 who had recovered from COVID-19. Sequencing input: PBMCs or T cells enriched from blood (not recorded which).

The CDR3 DNA reads TGCGCCAGCAGCCAACTAGGACAGGGTAAAAATTCACCCCTCCACTTT. Translating it yields CASSQLGQGKNSPLHF. The J gene is TRBJ1-6, the V gene TRBV4-1, with TRBD1 matching 8 bases. The CDR3 is 16 residues long. The ends lost 2 bases at V and 7 bases at J; junction bases unmatched: 7. Germline-derived CDR1 and CDR2 are MGHRA and YSYEKL.